The 5 T cell receptor beta chains given below trace back to one sample, sequenced in a study of beta chain features in type 1 diabetes. Expressed TCRB transcripts were sequenced because the entire RNA isolate underwent reverse transcription. Assay: immunoSEQ multiplex PCR; the TCRdb copy retains only in-frame clones and omits some. This sample has hundreds of thousands of clones, with around 13% found just once. Sequencing was done on a sample of naive CD4+ T cells from blood. The receptors here all came from a man aged 18 to 29 in good health.

J is TRBJ1-5 and V is TRBV2, with D perhaps matching TRBD1 (5 bases). CDR1 SNHLY and CDR2 FYNNEI come from the germline V gene. Trimming took 6 bases from V and 2 from J, leaving 11 bases between them. CDR3 size: 14 residues. This CDR3 is CASSRAKGNQPQHF. The CDR3 coding sequence is TGTGCCAGCAGCAGGGCGAAGGGCAATCAGCCCCAGCATTTT.

The rearrangement links TRBV6-1 to TRBJ2-6, with D possibly matching TRBD1 (6 bases). The germline CDR1 and CDR2 sequences are MNHNS and SASEGT. The length of the CDR3 is 17 residues. Trimming cost V 4 bases and J 3 bases, with 16 bases left between them. CDR3 sequence reads: CASSVHRVRGGANVLTF. CDR3 in DNA: TGTGCCAGCAGTGTACACAGGGTGAGAGGTGGGGCCAACGTCCTGACTTTC.

This clone turned up a few times. The chain combines TRBV4-3 with TRBJ2-1, with a tentative D call TRBD2 (6 bases). The CDR3 loop spans 16 amino acids. Germline lookup yields CDR1 LGHNA and CDR2 YSLEER. Trimming left V 0 bases short and J 4 bases short, with 13 bases between. CDR3 amino acids: CASSQDLSGLYNEQFF. CDR3 coding DNA: TGCGCCAGCAGCCAAGATTTGAGCGGGTTATACAATGAGCAGTTCTTC.

CDR3 sequence: CASRPYYRGGTQFF. The CDR3 nucleotides are TGTGCCAGCAGGCCGTATTACAGGGGAGGTACCCAGTTCTTC. The V and J genes are TRBV6-5 and TRBJ2-1; tentative D call: TRBD1 (7 bases). This CDR3 comprises 14 residues. Deletions cut 6 bases from V and 13 bases from J, with 22 bases between. Germline lookup yields CDR1 MNHEY and CDR2 SVGAGI.

For the CDR3, the DNA is TGTGCCAGCAGCTTAGCGGGAGGGTTCTCCTACAATGAGCAGTTCTTC. It codes for CASSLAGGFSYNEQFF. The chain combines TRBV7-2 with TRBJ2-1; 7 bases line up with TRBD2. CDR3 length: 16 residues. Per germline, CDR1 SGHTA and CDR2 FQGNSA. With V trimmed by 0 bases and J by 0 bases, 2 bases remained unmatched. Full variable domain (missing parts from reference TRBV7-2 and TRBJ2-1): GAGVSQSPSNKVTEKGKDVELRCDPISGHTALYWYRQSLGQGLEFLIYFQGNSAPDKSGLPSDRFSAERTGGSVSTLTIQRTQQEDSAVYLCASSLAGGFSYNEQFFGPGTRLTVL.